These 4 T cell receptor beta chains were all obtained from the same sample, sequenced in a study of CD8 T cells in Susac syndrome (dated by TCRdb to between 2018 and 2021). Preparation of the library involved the immunoSEQ multiplex PCR assay. RNA was extracted using the RNeasy kit, and roughly 0.5 to 1 ug of the RNA was reverse transcribed with random hexamers. The public sequencing data were trimmed at Q25 with fastp and processed into clonotypes with MiXCR by TCRdb, which kept only in-frame beta chains. Each entry merges the rows of one CDR3 protein and shows their most common DNA and genes. The sample data list 150,000 to 250,000 distinct CDR3 sequences, and nearly 95% of these were observed just once. The ten top clones hold under 0.095% of the sample. The sequenced material came from CD4+ T cells from PBMCs. Receptors originate from a human donor with multiple sclerosis.

J is TRBJ1-2 and V is TRBV6-6; D may be TRBD1 (5 bases). This CDR3 is 16 amino acids long. Trimming cost V 4 bases and J 2 bases, with 17 bases left between them. Looked up from germline, CDR1 is MNHNY and CDR2 is SVGAGI (reference sequence). The CDR3: CASSSAEQDTNYGYTF. The CDR3 nucleotides are TGTGCCAGCAGTTCCGCGGAACAGGATACAAACTATGGCTACACCTTC.

This clonotype was seen only once. The rearrangement joins TRBV29-1 to TRBJ2-7; no clear D gene. The germline V and J ends were trimmed by 7 bases and 6 bases, with 10 bases remaining between them. This CDR3 contains 10 residues. The germline gives CDR1 SQVTM, CDR2 ANQGSEA. CDR3 sequence reads: CSARASEQYF. The CDR3 nucleotides read TGCAGCGCCCGCGCGAGCGAGCAGTACTTC.

The rearrangement links TRBV3-1 to TRBJ1-5, with D unresolved. V lost 4 bases to trimming and J lost 3 bases, with 10 bases between them. The germline V gene has CDR1 LGHDT and CDR2 YNNKEL (reference sequence). This CDR3 comprises 14 residues. CDR3 DNA: TGTGCCAGCAGCCCCTCCCGGGTCAATCAGCCCCAGCATTTT. It encodes CASSPSRVNQPQHF.

The J gene is TRBJ2-7, the V gene TRBV27; D might be TRBD2 (6 bases). There are 17 residues in the CDR3. Between the trimmed V and J ends, which lost 4 bases and 3 bases, there was a span of 22 bases. CDR1 and CDR2 (germline): MNHEY, SMNVEV (reference sequence). The CDR3 sequence: CASSYGWGRMGNYEQYF. The CDR3 bases are TGTGCCAGCAGTTACGGATGGGGGAGGATGGGGAACTACGAGCAGTACTTC.